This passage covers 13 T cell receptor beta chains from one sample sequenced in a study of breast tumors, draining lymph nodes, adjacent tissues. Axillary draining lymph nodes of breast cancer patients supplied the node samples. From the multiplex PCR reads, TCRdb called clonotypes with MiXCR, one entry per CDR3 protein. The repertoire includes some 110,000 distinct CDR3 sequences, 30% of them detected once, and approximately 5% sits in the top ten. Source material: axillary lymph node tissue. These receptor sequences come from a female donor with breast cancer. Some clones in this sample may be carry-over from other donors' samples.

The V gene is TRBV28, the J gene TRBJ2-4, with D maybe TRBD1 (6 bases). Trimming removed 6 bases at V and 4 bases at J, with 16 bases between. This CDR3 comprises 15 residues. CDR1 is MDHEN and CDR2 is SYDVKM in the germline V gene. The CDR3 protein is CASRNTWGRKNIQYF. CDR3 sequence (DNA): TGTGCCAGCAGGAACACTTGGGGGCGGAAAAACATTCAGTACTTC.

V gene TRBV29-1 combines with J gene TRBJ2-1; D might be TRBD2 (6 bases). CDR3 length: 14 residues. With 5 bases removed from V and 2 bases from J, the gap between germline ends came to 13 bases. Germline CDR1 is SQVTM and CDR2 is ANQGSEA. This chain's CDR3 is CSVHGASAYNEQFF. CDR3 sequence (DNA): TGCAGCGTTCATGGGGCTAGCGCCTACAATGAGCAGTTCTTC.

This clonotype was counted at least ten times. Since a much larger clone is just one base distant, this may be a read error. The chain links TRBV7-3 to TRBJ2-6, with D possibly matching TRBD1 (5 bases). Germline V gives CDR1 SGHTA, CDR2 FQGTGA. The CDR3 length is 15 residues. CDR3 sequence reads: CASSQRSSGANVLPF. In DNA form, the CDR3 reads TGTGCCAGCAGTCAAAGAAGCTCTGGGGCCAACGTCCTGCCTTTC.

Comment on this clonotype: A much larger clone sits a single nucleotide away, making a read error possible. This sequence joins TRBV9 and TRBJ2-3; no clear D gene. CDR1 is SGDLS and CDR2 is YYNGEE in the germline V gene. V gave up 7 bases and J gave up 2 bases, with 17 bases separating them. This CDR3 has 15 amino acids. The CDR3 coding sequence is TGTGCCAGCTCACTATACACAGATTACACAGATACGCAGTATTTT. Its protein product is CASSLYTDYTDTQYF. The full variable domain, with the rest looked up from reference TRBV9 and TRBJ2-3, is DSGVTQTPKHLITATGQRVTLRCSPRSGDLSVYWYQQSLDQGLQFLIQYYNGEERAKGNILERFSAQQFPDLHSELNLSSLELGDSALYFCASSLYTDYTDTQYFGPGTRLTVL.

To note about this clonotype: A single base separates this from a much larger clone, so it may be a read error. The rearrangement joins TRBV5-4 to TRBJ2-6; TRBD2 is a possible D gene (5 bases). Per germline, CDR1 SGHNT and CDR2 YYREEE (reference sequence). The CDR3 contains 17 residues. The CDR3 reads CASGLRRRSSGANVLTF. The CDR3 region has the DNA TGTGCCAGCGGCTTGAGGCGGAGGAGCTCTGGGGCCAACGTCCTGACTTTC.

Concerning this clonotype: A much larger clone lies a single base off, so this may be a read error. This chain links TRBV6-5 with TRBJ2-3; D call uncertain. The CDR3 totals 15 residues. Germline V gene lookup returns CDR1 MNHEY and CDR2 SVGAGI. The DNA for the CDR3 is TGTGCCAGCAGTCACTCGAGGCAGAGGCCAGATACGCAGTATTTT. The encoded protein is CASSHSRQRPDTQYF.

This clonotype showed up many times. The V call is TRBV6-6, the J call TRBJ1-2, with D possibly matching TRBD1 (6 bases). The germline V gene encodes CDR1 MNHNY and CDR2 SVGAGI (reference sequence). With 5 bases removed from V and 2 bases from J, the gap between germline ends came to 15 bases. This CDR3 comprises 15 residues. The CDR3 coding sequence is TGTGCCAGCAGTGTACCACAGGGCATCAACTATGGCTACACCTTC. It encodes CASSVPQGINYGYTF.

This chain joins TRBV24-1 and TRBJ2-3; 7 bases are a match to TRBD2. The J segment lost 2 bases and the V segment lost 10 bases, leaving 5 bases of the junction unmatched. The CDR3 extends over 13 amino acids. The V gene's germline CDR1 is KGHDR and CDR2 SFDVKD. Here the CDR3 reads CATGLEITDTQYF. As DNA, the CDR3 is TGTGCCACAGGACTAGAGATCACAGATACGCAGTATTTT.

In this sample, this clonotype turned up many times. In DNA, the CDR3 is TGTGCCAGCACTGGGGGAACCAAAAACATTCAGTACTTC. The encoded protein is CASTGGTKNIQYF. The rearrangement links TRBV2 to TRBJ2-4; possibly TRBD1 or TRBD2 for D (5 bases each). From germline, CDR1 is SNHLY and CDR2 FYNNEI. V dropped 7 bases and J dropped 2 bases, with 9 bases sitting between them. The CDR3 is 13 amino acids.

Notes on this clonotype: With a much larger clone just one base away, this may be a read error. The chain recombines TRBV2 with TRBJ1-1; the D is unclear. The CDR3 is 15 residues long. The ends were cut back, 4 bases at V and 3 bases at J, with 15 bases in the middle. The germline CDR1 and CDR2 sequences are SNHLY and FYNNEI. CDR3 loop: CASSAPGFMDTEAFF. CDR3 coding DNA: TGTGCCAGCAGTGCTCCGGGCTTCATGGACACTGAAGCTTTCTTT.

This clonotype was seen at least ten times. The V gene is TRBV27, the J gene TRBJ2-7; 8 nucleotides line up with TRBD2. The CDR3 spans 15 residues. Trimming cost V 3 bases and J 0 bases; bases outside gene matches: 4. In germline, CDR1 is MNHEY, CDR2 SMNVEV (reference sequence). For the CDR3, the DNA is TGTGCCAGCAGTTTTGGAGCGGGAGTCTCCTACGAGCAGTACTTC. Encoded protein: CASSFGAGVSYEQYF.

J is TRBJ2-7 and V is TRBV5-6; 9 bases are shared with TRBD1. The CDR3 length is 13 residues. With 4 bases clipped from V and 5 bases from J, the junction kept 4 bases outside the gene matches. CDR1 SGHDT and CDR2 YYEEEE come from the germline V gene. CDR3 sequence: CASSGTGSNEQYF. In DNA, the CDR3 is TGTGCCAGCAGCGGGACAGGGTCTAACGAGCAGTACTTC.

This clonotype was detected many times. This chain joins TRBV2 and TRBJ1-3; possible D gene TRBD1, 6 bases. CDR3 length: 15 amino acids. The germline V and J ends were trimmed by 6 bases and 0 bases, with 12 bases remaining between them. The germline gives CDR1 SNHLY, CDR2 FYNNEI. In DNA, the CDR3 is TGTGCCAGCAGCGGGGGGGGCTTCTCTGGAAACACCATATATTTT. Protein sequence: CASSGGGFSGNTIYF.